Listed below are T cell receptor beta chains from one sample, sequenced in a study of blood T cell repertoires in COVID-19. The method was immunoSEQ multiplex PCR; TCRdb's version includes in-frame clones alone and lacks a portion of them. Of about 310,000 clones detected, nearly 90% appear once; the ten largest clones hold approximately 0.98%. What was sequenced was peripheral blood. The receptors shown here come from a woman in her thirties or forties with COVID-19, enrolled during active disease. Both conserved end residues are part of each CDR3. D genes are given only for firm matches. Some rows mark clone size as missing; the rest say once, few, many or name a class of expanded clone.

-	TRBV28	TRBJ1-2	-	CASKTPTGTEFYGYTF	TGTGCCAGCAAAACCCCGACAGGCACCGAATTCTATGGCTACACCTTC
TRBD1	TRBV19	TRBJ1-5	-	CASSKATGPGNSNQPQHF	TGTGCCAGTAGTAAGGCGACAGGGCCAGGCAATAGCAATCAGCCCCAGCATTTT
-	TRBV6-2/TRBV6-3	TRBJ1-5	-	CASSYSTGEGQPQHF	TGTGCCAGCAGTTACTCGACCGGGGAAGGCCAGCCCCAGCATTTT
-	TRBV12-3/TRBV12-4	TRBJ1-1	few	CASSFGGNTEAFF	TGTGCCAGCAGTTTCGGGGGGAACACTGAAGCTTTCTTT
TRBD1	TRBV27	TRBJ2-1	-	CASSFERTGESAEQFF	TGTGCCAGCAGTTTTGAGCGCACAGGGGAGTCCGCTGAGCAGTTCTTC
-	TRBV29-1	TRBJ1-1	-	CSVDFGQYTEAFF	TGCAGCGTTGACTTCGGACAGTACACTGAAGCTTTCTTT
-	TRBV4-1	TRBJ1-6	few	CASRNFDRNSPLHF	TGCGCCAGCAGAAACTTTGACAGGAATTCACCCCTCCACTTT
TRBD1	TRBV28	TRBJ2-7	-	CASSLTIKGQGIAYEQYF	TGTGCCAGCAGTCTCACTATCAAAGGACAGGGCATTGCCTACGAGCAGTACTTC
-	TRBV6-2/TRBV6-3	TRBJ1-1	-	CASSSTIILTGNTEAFF	TGTGCCAGCAGCTCCACCATTATTTTGACAGGGAACACTGAAGCTTTCTTT
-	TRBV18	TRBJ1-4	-	CASSTGNLNEKLFF	TGTGCCAGCTCCACCGGGAATCTTAATGAAAAACTGTTTTTT
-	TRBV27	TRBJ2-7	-	CASGRGSYEQYF	TGTGCCAGCGGCCGGGGCTCCTACGAGCAGTACTTC
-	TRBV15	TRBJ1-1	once	CATSGDRKFGSTEAFF	TGTGCCACCAGCGGAGATAGGAAATTCGGGAGCACTGAAGCTTTCTTT
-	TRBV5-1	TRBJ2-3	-	CASSGGTLRSDTQYF	TGCGCCAGCAGCGGGGGGACTCTACGGTCAGATACGCAGTATTTT
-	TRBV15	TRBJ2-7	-	CATSRDTDYKSYEQYF	TGTGCCACCAGCAGGGACACGGACTATAAATCCTACGAGCAGTACTTC
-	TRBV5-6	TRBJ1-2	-	CASSFVEGNYGYTF	TGTGCCAGCAGCTTTGTTGAGGGAAACTATGGCTACACCTTC
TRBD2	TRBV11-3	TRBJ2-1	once	CASSQRETGGYEQFF	TGTGCCAGCTCCCAACGGGAGACGGGAGGTTATGAGCAGTTCTTC